Below, one T cell receptor (beta chain) is given with its context. The naive CD8 population came from CD45RO-negative cells selected for CCR7, without terminally differentiated effector memory CD45RA+ cells. The V and J ends lost 0 bases and 6 bases respectively, with 3 bases between them. This CDR3 has 12 residues. Germline CDR1 reads LNHNV; CDR2 reads YYDKDF (reference sequence). Repertoires were generated with immunoSEQ multiplex PCR, while TCRdb's copy carries only in-frame clones and drops some. There are around 560,000 clones in the sample; roughly 95% occur only once, and over 0.095% lies in the top ten. This sample is drawn from a study of shared clonotypes between healthy human individuals.

Sequencing input: naive CD8+ T cells sorted from blood. The rearrangement uses TRBV15 and TRBJ2-1; the D is unclear. This clonotype originated in a woman between 25 and 40 years old in good health. This CDR3 reads CATSRDGNEQFF. CDR3 DNA sequence: TGTGCCACCAGCAGAGATGGCAATGAGCAGTTCTTC.